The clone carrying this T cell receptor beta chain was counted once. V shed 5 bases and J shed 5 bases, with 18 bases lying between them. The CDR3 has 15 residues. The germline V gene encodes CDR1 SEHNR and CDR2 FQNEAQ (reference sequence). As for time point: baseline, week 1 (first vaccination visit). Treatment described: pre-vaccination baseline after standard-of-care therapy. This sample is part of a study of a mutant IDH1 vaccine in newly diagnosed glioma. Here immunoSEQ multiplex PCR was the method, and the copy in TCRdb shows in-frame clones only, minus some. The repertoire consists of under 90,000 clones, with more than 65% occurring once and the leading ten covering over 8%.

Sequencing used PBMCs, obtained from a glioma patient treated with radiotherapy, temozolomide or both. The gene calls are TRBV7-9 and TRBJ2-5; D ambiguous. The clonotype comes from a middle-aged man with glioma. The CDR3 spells CASSPSGPSRETQYF. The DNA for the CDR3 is TGTGCCAGCAGCCCCTCGGGCCCCAGTAGGGAGACCCAGTACTTC.